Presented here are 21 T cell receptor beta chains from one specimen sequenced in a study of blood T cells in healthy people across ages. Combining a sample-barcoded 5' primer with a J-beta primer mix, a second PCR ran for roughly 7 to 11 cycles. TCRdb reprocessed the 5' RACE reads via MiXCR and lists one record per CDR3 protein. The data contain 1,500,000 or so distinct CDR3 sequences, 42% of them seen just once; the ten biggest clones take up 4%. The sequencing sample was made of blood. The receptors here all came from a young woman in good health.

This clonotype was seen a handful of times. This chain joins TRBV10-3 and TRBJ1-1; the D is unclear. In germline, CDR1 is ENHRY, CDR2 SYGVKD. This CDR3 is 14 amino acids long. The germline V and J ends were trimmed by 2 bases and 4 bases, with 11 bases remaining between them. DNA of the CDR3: TGTGCCATCAGTGAGGGAGGGTGGGTCACTGAAGCTTTCTTT. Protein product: CAISEGGWVTEAFF.

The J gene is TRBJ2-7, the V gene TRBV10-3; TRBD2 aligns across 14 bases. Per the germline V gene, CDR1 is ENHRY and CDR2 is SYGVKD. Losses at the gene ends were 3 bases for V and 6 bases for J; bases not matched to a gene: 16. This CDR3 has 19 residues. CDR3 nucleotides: TGTGCCATCAGTGAAAGGGAAACCGGGACTAGCGGGAGAGGGGCCGAGCAGTACTTC. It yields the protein CAISERETGTSGRGAEQYF.

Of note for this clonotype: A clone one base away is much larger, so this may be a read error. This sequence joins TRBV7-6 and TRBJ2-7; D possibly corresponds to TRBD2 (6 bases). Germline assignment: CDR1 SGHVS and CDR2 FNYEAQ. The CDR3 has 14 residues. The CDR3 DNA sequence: TGTGCCAGCGGCTTAGGAGGGCTTCCCTACGAGCAGTACTTC. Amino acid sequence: CASGLGGLPYEQYF.

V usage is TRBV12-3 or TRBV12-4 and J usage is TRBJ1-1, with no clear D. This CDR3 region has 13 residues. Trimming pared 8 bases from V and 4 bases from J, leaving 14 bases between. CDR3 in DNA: TGTGCCAGCTTAAACACACGGGGCACTGAAGCTTTCTTT. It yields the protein CASLNTRGTEAFF.

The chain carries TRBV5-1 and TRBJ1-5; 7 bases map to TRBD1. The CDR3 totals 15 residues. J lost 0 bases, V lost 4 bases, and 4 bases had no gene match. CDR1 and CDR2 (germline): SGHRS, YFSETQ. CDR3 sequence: CASSNSGGSNQPQHF. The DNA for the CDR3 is TGCGCCAGCAGCAACTCAGGGGGTAGCAATCAGCCCCAGCATTTT. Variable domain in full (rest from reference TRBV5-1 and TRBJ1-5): KAGVTQTPRYLIKTRGQQVTLSCSPISGHRSVSWYQQTPGQGLQFLFEYFSETQRNKGNFPGRFSGRQFSNSRSEMNVSTLELGDSALYLCASSNSGGSNQPQHFGDGTRLSIL.

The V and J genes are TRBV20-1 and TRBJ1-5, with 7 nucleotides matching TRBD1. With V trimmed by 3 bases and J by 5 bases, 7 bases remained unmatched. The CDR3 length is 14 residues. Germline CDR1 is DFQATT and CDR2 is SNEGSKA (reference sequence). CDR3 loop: CSARRGTEYQPQHF. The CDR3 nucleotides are TGCAGTGCTAGGCGTGGGACAGAATATCAGCCCCAGCATTTT.

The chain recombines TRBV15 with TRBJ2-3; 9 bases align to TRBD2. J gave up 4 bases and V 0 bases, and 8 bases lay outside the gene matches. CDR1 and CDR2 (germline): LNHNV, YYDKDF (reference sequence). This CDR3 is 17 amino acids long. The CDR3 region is CATSRDLGGRVADTQYF. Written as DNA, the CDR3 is TGTGCCACCAGCAGAGATCTAGGCGGGAGGGTCGCAGATACGCAGTATTTT.

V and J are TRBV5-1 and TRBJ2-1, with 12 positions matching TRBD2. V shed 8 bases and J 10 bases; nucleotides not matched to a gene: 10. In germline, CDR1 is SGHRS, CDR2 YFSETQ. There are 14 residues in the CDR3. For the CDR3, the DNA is TGCGCCAGTGCAAGGACTAGCGGGGCTGAAGAGCAGTTCTTC. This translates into CASARTSGAEEQFF.

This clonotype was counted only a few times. The CDR3 nucleotides are TGTGCCATCAGTTCGGGACTAGCGCCCAACAATGAGCAGTTCTTC. This gives the protein CAISSGLAPNNEQFF. The chain recombines TRBV10-3 with TRBJ2-1; 10 nucleotides line up with TRBD2. J was trimmed by 5 bases and V by 5 bases; bases with no gene match: 6. The CDR3 length is 15 residues. Germline lookup yields CDR1 ENHRY and CDR2 SYGVKD.

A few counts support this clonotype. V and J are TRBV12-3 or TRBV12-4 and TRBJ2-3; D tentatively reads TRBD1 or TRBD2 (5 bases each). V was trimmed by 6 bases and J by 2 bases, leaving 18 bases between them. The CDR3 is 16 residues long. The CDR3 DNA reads TGTGCCAGCAGACCCCAGGGACGTTCCCACACAGATACGCAGTATTTT. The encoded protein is CASRPQGRSHTDTQYF.

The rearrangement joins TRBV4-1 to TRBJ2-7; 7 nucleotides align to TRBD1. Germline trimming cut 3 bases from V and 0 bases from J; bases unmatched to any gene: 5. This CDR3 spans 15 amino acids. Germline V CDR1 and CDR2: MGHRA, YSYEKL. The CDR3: CASSHEGQSSYEQYF. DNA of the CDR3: TGCGCCAGCAGCCATGAGGGACAGTCCTCCTACGAGCAGTACTTC.

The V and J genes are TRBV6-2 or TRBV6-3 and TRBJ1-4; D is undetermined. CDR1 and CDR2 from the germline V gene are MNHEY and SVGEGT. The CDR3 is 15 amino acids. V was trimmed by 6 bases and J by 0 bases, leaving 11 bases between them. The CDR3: CASSGRTSTNEKLFF. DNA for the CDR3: TGTGCCAGCAGCGGAAGAACTTCAACTAATGAAAAACTGTTTTTT.

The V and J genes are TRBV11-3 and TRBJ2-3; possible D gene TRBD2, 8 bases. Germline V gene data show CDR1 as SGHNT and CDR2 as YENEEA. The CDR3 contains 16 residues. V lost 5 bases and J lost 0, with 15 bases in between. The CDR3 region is CASSTREGASTDTQYF. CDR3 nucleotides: TGTGCCAGCAGCACCCGGGAGGGGGCCAGCACAGATACGCAGTATTTT.

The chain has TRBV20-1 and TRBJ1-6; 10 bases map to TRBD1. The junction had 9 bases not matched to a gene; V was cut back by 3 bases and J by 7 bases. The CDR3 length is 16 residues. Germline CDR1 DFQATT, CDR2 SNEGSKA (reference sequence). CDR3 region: CSARPKDRGRNSPLHF. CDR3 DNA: TGCAGTGCTAGGCCAAAGGACAGGGGGAGGAATTCACCCCTCCACTTT.

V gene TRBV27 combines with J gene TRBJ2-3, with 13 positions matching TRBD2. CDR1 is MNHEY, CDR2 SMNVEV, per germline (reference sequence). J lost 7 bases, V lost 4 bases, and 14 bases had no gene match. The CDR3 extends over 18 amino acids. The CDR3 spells CASSSTGLAGARGNTQYF. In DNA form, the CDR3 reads TGTGCCAGCAGTTCAACCGGACTAGCGGGGGCTAGAGGGAATACGCAGTATTTT.

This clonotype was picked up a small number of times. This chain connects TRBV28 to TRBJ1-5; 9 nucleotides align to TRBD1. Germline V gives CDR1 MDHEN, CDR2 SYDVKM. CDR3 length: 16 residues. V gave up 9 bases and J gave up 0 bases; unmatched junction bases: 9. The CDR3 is CASAPGTGYSNQPQHF. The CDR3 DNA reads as TGTGCCAGTGCTCCGGGGACAGGGTATAGCAATCAGCCCCAGCATTTT. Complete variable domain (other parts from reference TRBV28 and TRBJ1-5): DVKVTQSSRYLVKRTGEKVFLECVQDMDHENMFWYRQDPGLGLRLIYFSYDVKMKEKGDIPEGYSVSREKKERFSLILESASTNQTSMYLCASAPGTGYSNQPQHFGDGTRLSIL.

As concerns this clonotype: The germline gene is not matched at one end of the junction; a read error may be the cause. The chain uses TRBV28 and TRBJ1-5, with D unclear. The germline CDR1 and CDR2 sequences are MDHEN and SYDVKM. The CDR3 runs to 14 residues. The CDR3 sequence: CASRARSSSQPQHF. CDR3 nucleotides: TGTGCCAGCAGGGCAAGGAGTAGCAGTCAGCCCCAGCATTTT.

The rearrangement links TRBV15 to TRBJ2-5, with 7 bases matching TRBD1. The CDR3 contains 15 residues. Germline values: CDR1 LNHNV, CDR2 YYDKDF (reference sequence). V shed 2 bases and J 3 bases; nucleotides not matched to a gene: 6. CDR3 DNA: TGTGCCACCAGCAGATCCCGGACAGGAAAAGAGACCCAGTACTTC. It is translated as CATSRSRTGKETQYF.

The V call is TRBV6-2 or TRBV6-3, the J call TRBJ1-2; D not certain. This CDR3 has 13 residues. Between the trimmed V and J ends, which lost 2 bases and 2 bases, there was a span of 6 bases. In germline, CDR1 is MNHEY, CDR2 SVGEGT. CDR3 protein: CASSYTENYGYTF. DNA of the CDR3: TGTGCCAGCAGTTACACGGAGAACTATGGCTACACCTTC.

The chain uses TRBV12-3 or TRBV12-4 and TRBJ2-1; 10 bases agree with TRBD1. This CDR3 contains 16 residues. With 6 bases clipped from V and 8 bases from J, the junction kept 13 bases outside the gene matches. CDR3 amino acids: CASSLTRDRGTDEQFF. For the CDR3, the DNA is TGTGCCAGCAGCTTAACGCGGGACAGGGGAACGGATGAGCAGTTCTTC.

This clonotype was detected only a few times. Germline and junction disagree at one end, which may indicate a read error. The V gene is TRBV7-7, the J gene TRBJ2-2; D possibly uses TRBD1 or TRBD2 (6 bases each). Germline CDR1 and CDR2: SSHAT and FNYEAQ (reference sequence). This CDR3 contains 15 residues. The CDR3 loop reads CASSTQGGNAGELFF. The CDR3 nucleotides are TGTGCTAGCAGCACACAGGGAGGAAACGCCGGGGAGCTGTTTTTT.